This T cell receptor beta chain derives from a study of response to subunit inactivated influenza vaccine. Study outcomes and limitations: Each seasonal influenza vaccination recruits few new T cells, the authors suggested.

Via MiXCR, TCRdb re-called the RT-PCR reads, giving one row per CDR3 protein. The repertoire holds about 650,000 distinct CDR3 sequences, 14% seen once, with 7.5% to 8% in the top ten. About this clonotype itself: Its cognate antigen is unknown.

The germline V and J ends were trimmed by 0 bases and 11 bases, with 7 bases remaining between them. The CDR3 is 11 residues long. Germline lookup yields CDR1 MNHEY and CDR2 SVGAGI. This receptor was obtained from a man in his fifties who received an inactivated influenza vaccine. The material was PBMCs from blood, obtained 14 to 15 days before vaccination. The rearrangement uses TRBV6-5 and TRBJ1-1; D remains unclear. In DNA form, the CDR3 reads TGTGCCAGCAGTTACTCAGGGTTGGCTTTCTTT. As protein: CASSYSGLAFF.